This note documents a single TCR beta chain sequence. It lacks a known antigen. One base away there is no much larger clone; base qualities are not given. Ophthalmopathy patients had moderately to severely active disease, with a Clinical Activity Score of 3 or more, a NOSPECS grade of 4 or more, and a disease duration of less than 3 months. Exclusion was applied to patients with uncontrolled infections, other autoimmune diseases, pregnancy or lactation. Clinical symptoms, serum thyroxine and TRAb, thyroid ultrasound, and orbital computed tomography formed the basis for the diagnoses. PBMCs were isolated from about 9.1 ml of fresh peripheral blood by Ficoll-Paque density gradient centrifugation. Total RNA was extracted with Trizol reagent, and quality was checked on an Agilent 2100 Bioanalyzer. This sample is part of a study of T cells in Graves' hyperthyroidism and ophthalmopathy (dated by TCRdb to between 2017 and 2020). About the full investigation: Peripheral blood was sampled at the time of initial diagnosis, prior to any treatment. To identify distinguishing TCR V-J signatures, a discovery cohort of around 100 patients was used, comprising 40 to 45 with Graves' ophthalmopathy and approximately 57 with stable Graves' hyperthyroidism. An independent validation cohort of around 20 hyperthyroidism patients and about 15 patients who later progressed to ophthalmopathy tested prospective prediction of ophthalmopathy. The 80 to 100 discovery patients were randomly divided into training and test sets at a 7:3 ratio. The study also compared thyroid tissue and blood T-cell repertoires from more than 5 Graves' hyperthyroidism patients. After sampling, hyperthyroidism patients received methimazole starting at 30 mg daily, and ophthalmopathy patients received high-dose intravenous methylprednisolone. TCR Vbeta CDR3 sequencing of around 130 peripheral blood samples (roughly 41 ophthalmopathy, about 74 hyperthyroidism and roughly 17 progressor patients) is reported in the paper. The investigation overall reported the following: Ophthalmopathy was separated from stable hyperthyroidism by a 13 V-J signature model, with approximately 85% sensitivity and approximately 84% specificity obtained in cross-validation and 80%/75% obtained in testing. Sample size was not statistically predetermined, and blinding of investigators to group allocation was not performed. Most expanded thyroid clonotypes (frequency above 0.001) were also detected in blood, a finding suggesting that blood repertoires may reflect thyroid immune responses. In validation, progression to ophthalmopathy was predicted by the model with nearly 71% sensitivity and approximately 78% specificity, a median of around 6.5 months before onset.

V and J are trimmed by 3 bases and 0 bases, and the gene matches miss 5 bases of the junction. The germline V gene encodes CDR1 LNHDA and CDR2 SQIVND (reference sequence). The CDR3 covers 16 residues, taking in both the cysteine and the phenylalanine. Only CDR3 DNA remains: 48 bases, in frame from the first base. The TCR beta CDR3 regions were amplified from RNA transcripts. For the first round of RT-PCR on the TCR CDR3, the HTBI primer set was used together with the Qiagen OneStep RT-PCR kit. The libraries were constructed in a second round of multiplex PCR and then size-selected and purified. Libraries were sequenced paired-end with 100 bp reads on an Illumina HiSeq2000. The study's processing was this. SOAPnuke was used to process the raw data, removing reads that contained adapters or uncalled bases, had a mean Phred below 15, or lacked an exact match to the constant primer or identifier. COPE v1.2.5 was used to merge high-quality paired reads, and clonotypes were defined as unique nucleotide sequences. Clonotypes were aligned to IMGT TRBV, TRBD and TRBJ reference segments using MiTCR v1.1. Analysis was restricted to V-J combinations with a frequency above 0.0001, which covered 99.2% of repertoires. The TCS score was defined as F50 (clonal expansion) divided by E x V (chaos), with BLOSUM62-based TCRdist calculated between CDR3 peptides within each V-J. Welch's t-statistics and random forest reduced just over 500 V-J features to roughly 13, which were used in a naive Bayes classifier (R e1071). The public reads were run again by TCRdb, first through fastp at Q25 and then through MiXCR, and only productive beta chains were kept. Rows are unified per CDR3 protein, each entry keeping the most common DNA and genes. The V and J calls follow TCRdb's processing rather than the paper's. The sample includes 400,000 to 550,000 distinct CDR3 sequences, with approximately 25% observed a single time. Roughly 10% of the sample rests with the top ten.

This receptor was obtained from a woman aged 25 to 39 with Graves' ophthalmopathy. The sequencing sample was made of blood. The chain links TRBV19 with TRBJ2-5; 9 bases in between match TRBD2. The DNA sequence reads TGTGCCAGTAGTATGACTAGCGGCTGGTACCAAGAGACCCAGTACTTC. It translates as CASSMTSGWYQETQYF. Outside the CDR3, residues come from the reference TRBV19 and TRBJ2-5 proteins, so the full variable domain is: DGGITQSPKYLFRKEGQNVTLSCEQNLNHDAMYWYRQDPGQGLRLIYYSQIVNDFQKGDIAEGYSVSREKKESFPLTVTSAQKNPTAFYLCASSMTSGWYQETQYFGPGTRLLVL.